Described below is a single T cell receptor (beta chain) sequence and its context. The V gene end was trimmed by 3 bases and the J gene end by 9 bases; junction bases not matched to a gene: 5. The CDR3 sequence is 14 residues long. Germline V gene lookup returns CDR1 MGHRA and CDR2 YSYEKL. TCRdb's table, derived via immunoSEQ multiplex PCR, lists solely in-frame clones and lacks some. The sample lists about 400,000 clones, 88% seen once, with more than 2% in the top ten. These data come from a study of blood T cell repertoires in COVID-19. This rearrangement joins TRBV4-1 to TRBJ2-1; 10 bases map to TRBD2. This clonotype was sampled from a woman aged 40 to 55 with acute COVID-19. The sample comprised PBMCs or T cells enriched from blood (not recorded which). This CDR3 is CASSHSGTSVEQFF. CDR3 bases: TGCGCCAGCAGCCATTCCGGGACTAGCGTTGAGCAGTTCTTC.